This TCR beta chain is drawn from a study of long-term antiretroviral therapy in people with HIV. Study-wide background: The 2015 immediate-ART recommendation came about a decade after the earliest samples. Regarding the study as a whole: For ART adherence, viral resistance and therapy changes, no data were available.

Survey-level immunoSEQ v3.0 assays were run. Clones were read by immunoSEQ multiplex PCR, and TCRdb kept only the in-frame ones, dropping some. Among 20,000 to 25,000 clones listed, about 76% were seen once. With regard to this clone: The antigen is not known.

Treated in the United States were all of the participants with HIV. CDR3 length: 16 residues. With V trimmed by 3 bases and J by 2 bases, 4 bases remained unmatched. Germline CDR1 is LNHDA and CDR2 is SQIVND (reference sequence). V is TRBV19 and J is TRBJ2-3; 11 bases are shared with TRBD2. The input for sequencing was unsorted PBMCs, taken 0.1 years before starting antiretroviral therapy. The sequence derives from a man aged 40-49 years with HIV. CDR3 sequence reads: CASSMLAGGPTDTQYF. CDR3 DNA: TGTGCCAGTAGTATGCTAGCGGGAGGACCCACAGATACGCAGTATTTT.